Following are 26 T cell receptor beta chains from one sample sequenced in a study of Graves' ophthalmopathy and Graves' hyperthyroidism. Amplification targeted the TCR beta CDR3 regions, with RNA transcripts as the source material. Investigators did first-round RT-PCR with HTBI primers, then second-round multiplex PCR. MiXCR, applied by TCRdb to the multiplex PCR reads, yields one record per CDR3 protein. In the table there are 350,000 to 400,000 distinct CDR3 sequences, approximately 20% of which are singletons. The sample comprised peripheral blood. The receptor source for this set is a woman aged 18 to 35 with Graves' ophthalmopathy.

This clonotype was picked up many times. The chain carries TRBV30 and TRBJ1-6; D not certain. Trimming took off 3 bases at V and 6 bases at J, with 12 bases between the two ends. The germline CDR1 and CDR2 sequences are GTSNPN and SVGIG (reference sequence). The CDR3 is made up of 14 amino acids. In DNA, the CDR3 is TGTGCCTGGAGGGCCCTGGGAGTTAATTCACCCCTCCACTTT. Its protein product is CAWRALGVNSPLHF.

This clonotype has ten or more counts. This sequence joins TRBV11-2 and TRBJ1-3; tentatively, D is TRBD1 (5 bases). V gave up 1 base and J gave up 0 bases, with 13 bases separating them. CDR1 and CDR2 (germline): SGHAT, FQNNGV. This CDR3 region has 17 residues. The DNA of the CDR3 is TGTGCCAGCAGCTTAGGGGGACCGTCCTTCTCTGGAAACACCATATATTTT. Translation: CASSLGGPSFSGNTIYF.

This clonotype has at least ten counts. The chain employs TRBV29-1 and TRBJ1-1; 8 nucleotides line up with TRBD1. There are 12 residues in the CDR3. After removal of 6 bases from V and 4 bases from J, the junction contained 4 bases not matched to a gene. Per the germline V gene, CDR1 is SQVTM and CDR2 is ANQGSEA. The CDR3 spells CSVRGTGTEAFF. DNA of the CDR3: TGCAGCGTCCGAGGGACAGGCACTGAAGCTTTCTTT.

The CDR3 sequence is CSARDGGKDYEQYF. In DNA form, the CDR3 reads TGCAGTGCTAGAGATGGCGGTAAAGACTACGAGCAGTACTTC. The rearrangement links TRBV20-1 to TRBJ2-7; D is undetermined. Germline V gene data show CDR1 as DFQATT and CDR2 as SNEGSKA (reference sequence). With 0 bases removed from V and 3 bases from J, the gap between germline ends came to 12 bases. This CDR3 region has 14 residues.

The chain recombines TRBV7-8 with TRBJ2-5; D not resolved. Trimming pared 7 bases from V and 2 bases from J, leaving 14 bases between. The CDR3 extends over 14 amino acids. Germline CDR1 reads SGHVS; CDR2 reads FQNEAQ. This CDR3 reads CASTLRASQETQYF. The CDR3 coding sequence is TGTGCCAGCACCCTTAGGGCTTCTCAAGAGACCCAGTACTTC. The full variable domain, with the rest looked up from reference TRBV7-8 and TRBJ2-5, is GAGVSQSPRYKVAKRGQDVALRCDPISGHVSLFWYQQALGQGPEFLTYFQNEAQLDKSGLPSDRFFAERPEGSVSTLKIQRTQQEDSAVYLCASTLRASQETQYFGPGTRLLVL.

This clonotype occurred many times. The rearrangement uses TRBV20-1 and TRBJ1-1; 8 positions agree with TRBD1. Germline loops: CDR1 DFQATT, CDR2 SNEGSKA (reference sequence). Losses at the gene ends were 3 bases for V and 5 bases for J; bases not matched to a gene: 5. The CDR3 loop spans 13 amino acids. The CDR3 DNA sequence: TGCAGTGCTAGCAGGGGGCGTGGGACTGAAGCTTTCTTT. This sequence encodes CSASRGRGTEAFF.

This clonotype was picked up many times. The chain employs TRBV10-2 and TRBJ2-7; D may be TRBD1 (6 bases). Between the trimmed V and J ends, which lost 0 bases and 4 bases, there was a span of 7 bases. This CDR3 comprises 13 residues. Germline V gene lookup returns CDR1 WSHSY and CDR2 SAAADI. The CDR3 DNA sequence: TGCGCCAGCAGTGAGTCCAGGGGTTACGAGCAGTACTTC. Residues: CASSESRGYEQYF.

This clonotype was detected many times. The chain carries TRBV12-3 or TRBV12-4 and TRBJ1-2; unclear D gene. V was cut by 5 bases and J by 2 bases, with 15 bases left in between. The CDR3 covers 15 residues. The CDR3: CASSPIRRTNYGYTF. The CDR3 DNA reads as TGTGCCAGCAGTCCAATCCGACGGACCAACTATGGCTACACCTTC.

The V and J genes are TRBV9 and TRBJ2-7, with 8 bases that match TRBD2. Unmatched junction bases numbered 5, after V lost 0 bases and J lost 6 bases. The CDR3 runs to 14 residues. Germline V gene sequence: CDR1 SGDLS, CDR2 YYNGEE. DNA of the CDR3: TGTGCCAGCAGCGTAGATGGGACTAGTGGCGAGCAGTACTTC. This codes for CASSVDGTSGEQYF. The full variable domain, with the rest looked up from reference TRBV9 and TRBJ2-7, is DSGVTQTPKHLITATGQRVTLRCSPRSGDLSVYWYQQSLDQGLQFLIQYYNGEERAKGNILERFSAQQFPDLHSELNLSSLELGDSALYFCASSVDGTSGEQYFGPGTRLTVT.

This clonotype was seen ten or more times. V is TRBV29-1 and J is TRBJ1-1; 7 bases fit TRBD1. The CDR3 consists of 14 residues. CDR1 and CDR2 from the germline V gene are SQVTM and ANQGSEA. The J segment lost 3 bases and the V segment lost 1 base, leaving 5 bases of the junction unmatched. The CDR3 here is CSVEGTGAHTEAFF. CDR3 in DNA: TGCAGCGTTGAAGGTACAGGGGCCCACACTGAAGCTTTCTTT.

The chain has TRBV6-2 or TRBV6-3 and TRBJ2-7; tentatively, D is TRBD2 (6 bases). Trimming removed 4 bases from V and 5 bases from J, with 15 bases in between. Germline CDR1 and CDR2: MNHEY and SVGEGT. This CDR3 has 14 residues. CDR3 nucleotides: TGTGCCAGCAGTTTCTCGCGGGATACTAACGAGCAGTACTTC. This codes for CASSFSRDTNEQYF.

This clonotype was found many times. The chain employs TRBV11-3 and TRBJ1-1; a possible D gene is TRBD1 (6 bases). The CDR3 covers 19 residues. V lost 1 base and J 2 bases, leaving 23 bases between the germline ends. Germline V gene lookup returns CDR1 SGHNT and CDR2 YENEEA. The DNA for the CDR3 is TGTGCCAGCAGCTTAGGTGAGGCCCGGGGGCAGGGCCTTAACACTGAAGCTTTCTTT. As protein: CASSLGEARGQGLNTEAFF.

This clonotype was found many times. An end of the junction does not agree with germline; a read error may underlie this. The rearrangement uses TRBV7-3 and TRBJ2-2, with D possibly matching TRBD1 (5 bases). The length of the CDR3 is 13 residues. Looked up from germline, CDR1 is SGHTA and CDR2 is FQGTGA. Here the CDR3 DNA reads TGTGTCAGCAGCCCCGACAGTAGCGGGGAGCTGTTTTTT. This translates into CVSSPDSSGELFF.

This clonotype was counted many times. The gene calls are TRBV5-1 and TRBJ2-2; 14 bases fit TRBD2. CDR1 and CDR2 from the germline V gene are SGHRS and YFSETQ. The CDR3 spans 18 residues. The V gene end was trimmed by 5 bases and the J gene end by 4 bases; junction bases not matched to a gene: 10. CDR3 coding DNA: TGCGCCAGCAGTTGGGGACTAGCGGGGGTCGCCGTCACCGGGGAGCTGTTTTTT. The encoded protein is CASSWGLAGVAVTGELFF.

This clonotype was counted ten times or more. This sequence joins TRBV11-1 and TRBJ1-2; 9 nucleotides align to TRBD1. The length of the CDR3 is 16 residues. J lost 0 bases, V lost 5 bases, and 7 bases had no gene match. The germline V gene has CDR1 SGHAT and CDR2 FQDESV (reference sequence). The CDR3: CASSPPRQGANYGYTF. DNA for the CDR3: TGTGCCAGCAGCCCCCCTCGACAGGGGGCTAACTATGGCTACACCTTC.

This clonotype has a count of ten or more. The rearrangement links TRBV12-3 or TRBV12-4 to TRBJ2-6; D tentatively reads TRBD1 or TRBD2 (5 bases each). The CDR3 is 15 residues long. Trimming took off 6 bases at V and 0 bases at J, with 9 bases between the two ends. This CDR3 is CASSGTGSGANVLTF. CDR3 nucleotides: TGTGCCAGCAGCGGGACCGGCTCTGGGGCCAACGTCCTGACTTTC.

This clonotype was counted at least ten times. The chain uses TRBV20-1 and TRBJ2-5; D gene uncertain. V dropped 0 bases and J dropped 5 bases, with 7 bases sitting between them. This CDR3 has 12 amino acids. Germline V gene data show CDR1 as DFQATT and CDR2 as SNEGSKA (reference sequence). The CDR3 nucleotides are TGCAGTGCTAGAGATAAAAGGGAGACCCAGTACTTC. Translating it yields CSARDKRETQYF.

This clonotype was counted a few times. The chain is built from TRBV20-1 and TRBJ2-2, with TRBD2 as a possible D gene (6 bases). Germline lookup yields CDR1 DFQATT and CDR2 SNEGSKA (reference sequence). V dropped 6 bases and J dropped 5 bases, with 19 bases sitting between them. This CDR3 is 15 amino acids long. The CDR3 region is CSAPGVTGKTGELFF. The DNA for the CDR3 is TGCAGTGCCCCGGGGGTAACCGGGAAAACCGGGGAGCTGTTTTTT.

The CDR3: CASSYVSSNQPQHF. DNA of the CDR3: TGTGCCAGCAGTTACGTCAGTAGCAATCAGCCCCAGCATTTT. V and J are TRBV6-2 or TRBV6-3 and TRBJ1-5; unclear D gene. Germline lookup yields CDR1 MNHEY and CDR2 SVGEGT. This CDR3 has 14 amino acids. The germline V and J ends were trimmed by 2 bases and 0 bases, with 5 bases remaining between them.

This clonotype was counted ten times or more. The rearrangement uses TRBV19 and TRBJ2-7; unclear D gene. V was shortened by 6 bases and J by 4 bases, with 16 bases between the two germline ends. The CDR3 extends over 14 amino acids. Germline lookup yields CDR1 LNHDA and CDR2 SQIVND (reference sequence). This CDR3 is CASSSKTDPYEQYF. CDR3 in DNA: TGTGCCAGTAGCTCAAAGACGGACCCGTACGAGCAGTACTTC.

This chain joins TRBV12-3 or TRBV12-4 and TRBJ2-5; D unclear. The germline V and J ends were trimmed by 7 bases and 4 bases, with 19 bases remaining between them. The CDR3 consists of 15 residues. CDR3 sequence reads: CASTEMGIMGETQYF. The CDR3 coding sequence is TGTGCCAGCACCGAAATGGGGATAATGGGAGAGACCCAGTACTTC.

This clonotype was seen many times. The chain combines TRBV6-1 with TRBJ2-7; D is ambiguous. The germline V gene has CDR1 MNHNS and CDR2 SASEGT. The CDR3 loop spans 13 amino acids. Trimming removed 1 base from V and 2 bases from J, with 6 bases in between. The CDR3 protein is CASSEGGAYEQYF. The CDR3 coding sequence is TGTGCCAGCAGTGAAGGTGGGGCCTACGAGCAGTACTTC.

This clonotype was detected ten times or more. V gene TRBV28 combines with J gene TRBJ2-2; the match to TRBD1 covers 8 bases. Trimming removed 5 bases from V and 4 bases from J; junction bases left unmatched: 12. The germline V gene encodes CDR1 MDHEN and CDR2 SYDVKM. The length of the CDR3 is 17 residues. The CDR3 DNA follows: TGTGCCAGCAGTAAACAGCGACAGGGGTTTTTCACCGGGGAGCTGTTTTTT. Translation: CASSKQRQGFFTGELFF.

In this sample, this clonotype turned up many times. The chain couples TRBV12-3 or TRBV12-4 to TRBJ2-7; 7 positions agree with TRBD2. Trimming cost V 4 bases and J 5 bases; bases outside gene matches: 5. This CDR3 has 13 amino acids. The CDR3 bases are TGTGCCAGCAGTTCCCTCCGGGGGGACGAGCAGTACTTC. Translated, it gives CASSSLRGDEQYF.

The V and J genes are TRBV6-5 and TRBJ1-1, with 9 bases matching TRBD1. This CDR3 has 15 amino acids. Germline values: CDR1 MNHEY, CDR2 SVGAGI. J gave up 7 bases and V 4 bases, and 10 bases lay outside the gene matches. The CDR3 loop reads CASSSTGGGQSEAFF. The CDR3 region has the DNA TGTGCCAGCAGTTCCACAGGGGGCGGACAGAGTGAAGCTTTCTTT.

This clonotype was seen many times. The chain couples TRBV7-2 to TRBJ2-7; perhaps TRBD2 as D (6 bases). Per germline, CDR1 SGHTA and CDR2 FQGNSA. V was clipped by 0 bases and J by 0 bases, with 9 bases between them. This CDR3 is 15 amino acids long. CDR3 sequence: CASSLAASASYEQYF. CDR3 bases: TGTGCCAGCAGCTTAGCGGCTAGCGCCTCCTACGAGCAGTACTTC.